These 8 T cell receptor beta chains were sequenced from one sample in a study of blood T cells in healthy people across ages. The authors ran a second PCR of roughly 6 to 12 cycles using a sample-barcoded 5' primer and a J-beta primer mix. TCRdb ran MiXCR on the 5' RACE reads and lists one entry per CDR3 protein. Of around 2 million distinct CDR3 sequences detected, 30% to 40% appear once; the ten largest clones hold roughly 23%. Sequenced material: blood. These receptors came from a human donor in good health.

The genes are TRBV12-3 or TRBV12-4 and TRBJ2-7; no reliable D call. The J call may be faulty, since TRBJ2-5 better matches the DNA end. The CDR3 is 16 amino acids. CDR3 in amino acids: CARRPHGNRPKETQYF. CDR3 coding DNA: TGTGCCAGGCGACCCCACGGCAATCGACCCAAGGAGACCCAGTACTTC.

The V and J genes are TRBV4-3 and TRBJ2-3; 8 bases are shared with TRBD2. Germline CDR1 is LGHNA and CDR2 is YSLEER. This CDR3 is 18 amino acids long. V shed 0 bases and J 2 bases; nucleotides not matched to a gene: 10. CDR3 region: CASSQEWLAGGSTDTQYF. CDR3 nucleotide sequence: TGCGCCAGCAGCCAAGAATGGTTGGCGGGGGGCTCCACAGATACGCAGTATTTT.

The chain carries TRBV12-3 or TRBV12-4 and TRBJ2-7; a weak D match, TRBD2 (7 bases). CDR3 length: 16 residues. Trimming removed 4 bases at V and 2 bases at J, with 18 bases between. CDR3 region: CASSSMGGTYAYEQYF. The DNA for the CDR3 is TGTGCCAGCAGTTCTATGGGGGGGACATATGCCTACGAGCAGTACTTC.

The chain is built from TRBV29-1 and TRBJ1-2, with D hard to call. Per the germline V gene, CDR1 is SQVTM and CDR2 is ANQGSEA. Trimming left V 8 bases short and J 3 bases short, with 10 bases between. This CDR3 region has 11 residues. CDR3: CSLGQDYGYTF. CDR3 nucleotide sequence: TGCAGCTTGGGTCAGGACTATGGCTACACCTTC.

This clonotype was seen more than once but under ten times. The V and J genes are TRBV7-2 and TRBJ2-1, with 7 bases matching TRBD2. This CDR3 region has 16 residues. CDR1 and CDR2 (germline): SGHTA, FQGNSA. The V and J ends lost 4 bases and 1 base, in that order; junction bases with no gene match: 7. The CDR3 sequence is CASSSRRGSSYNEQFF. The CDR3 DNA is TGTGCCAGCAGCTCTCGGCGGGGGAGTTCCTACAATGAGCAGTTCTTC.

This clonotype occurred a few times. V is TRBV4-1 and J is TRBJ2-7, with 11 bases fitting TRBD2. Germline loops: CDR1 MGHRA, CDR2 YSYEKL. The junction had 1 base not matched to a gene; V was cut back by 1 base and J by 2 bases. This CDR3 contains 15 residues. This CDR3 reads CASSQATSGTYEQYF. The CDR3 nucleotides are TGCGCCAGCAGCCAAGCGACTAGCGGGACCTACGAGCAGTACTTC.

This clonotype was seen a handful of times. The V and J genes are TRBV28 and TRBJ1-2, with unresolved D. With 1 base removed from V and 8 bases from J, the gap between germline ends came to 8 bases. Germline lookup yields CDR1 MDHEN and CDR2 SYDVKM. This CDR3 is 12 amino acids long. CDR3 protein: CASSLFEGGYTF. The DNA for the CDR3 is TGTGCCAGCAGTTTATTTGAGGGCGGCTACACCTTC.

This clonotype was observed a handful of times. The V call is TRBV12-3 or TRBV12-4, the J call TRBJ2-1; perhaps TRBD2 as D (6 bases). The CDR3 covers 15 residues. V shed 1 base and J shed 8 bases, with 15 bases lying between them. The CDR3 sequence: CASSLGLVLGDEQFF. The CDR3, as DNA: TGTGCCAGCAGTTTAGGACTAGTCTTAGGCGATGAGCAGTTCTTC.